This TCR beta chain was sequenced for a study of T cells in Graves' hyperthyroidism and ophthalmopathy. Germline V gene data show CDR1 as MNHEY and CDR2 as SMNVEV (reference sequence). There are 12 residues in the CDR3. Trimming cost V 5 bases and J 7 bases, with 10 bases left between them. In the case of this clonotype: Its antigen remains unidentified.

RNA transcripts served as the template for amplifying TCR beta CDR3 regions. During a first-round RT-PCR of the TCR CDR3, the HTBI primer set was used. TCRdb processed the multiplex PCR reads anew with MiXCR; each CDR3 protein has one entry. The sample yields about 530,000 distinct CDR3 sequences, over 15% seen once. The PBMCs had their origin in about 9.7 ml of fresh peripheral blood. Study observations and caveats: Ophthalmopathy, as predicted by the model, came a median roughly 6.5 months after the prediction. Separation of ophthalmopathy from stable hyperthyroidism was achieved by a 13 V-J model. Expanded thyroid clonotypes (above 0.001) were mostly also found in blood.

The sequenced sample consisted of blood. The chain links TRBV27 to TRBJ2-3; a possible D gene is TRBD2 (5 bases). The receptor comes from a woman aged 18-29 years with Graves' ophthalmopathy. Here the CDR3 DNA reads TGTGCCAGCAGTCCTAGCCCCCATACGCAGTATTTT. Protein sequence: CASSPSPHTQYF.